This TCR beta chain was captured by sequencing in a study of T cells in Graves' hyperthyroidism and ophthalmopathy. Study at large: Peripheral blood specimens were obtained at initial diagnosis, prior to any treatment.

This clonotype was seen repeatedly, ten times or more. Germline CDR1 reads SGHVS; CDR2 reads FQNEAQ. V was shortened by 5 bases and J by 4 bases, with 24 bases between the two germline ends. The CDR3 covers 18 residues. Lactation, pregnancy, other autoimmune disease or uncontrolled infection led to exclusion of patients. Based on clinical symptoms, serum thyroxine and TRAb, thyroid ultrasound and orbital computed tomography, diagnoses were reached. The authors took PBMCs from 10 ml fresh peripheral blood. TCR beta CDR3 sequences were amplified from RNA transcripts. HTBI primers were used for first-round RT-PCR of the TCR CDR3. TCRdb redid the calling of the multiplex PCR reads with MiXCR, one entry per CDR3 protein. This table has roughly 350,000 distinct CDR3 sequences, approximately 15% appearing once.

The source is a woman in her twenties or thirties with Graves' ophthalmopathy. The sample consisted of blood. The genes are TRBV7-8 and TRBJ1-5; tentative D call: TRBD1 (6 bases). CDR3 sequence (DNA): TGTGCCAGCAGCGCCCGAAGGAAGGGGGGGCTTGAAAATCAGCCCCAGCATTTT. Residues: CASSARRKGGLENQPQHF.